This T cell receptor (beta chain) was captured in a study of cytotoxic CD8 clonotypes in ibrutinib-treated CLL. In the study overall: Partial responses numbered approximately 24 and complete responses 2; after a median around 72 months, about 14 stayed remitted and approximately twelve progressed. The sample average was 255,043 productive templates and 100,000 or so productive rearrangements. General observations from the study: In comparison with age-matched healthy donors, baseline clonality was higher and tracked circulating CD8+ T-cell counts.

Germline lookup yields CDR1 MNHEY and CDR2 SVGAGI. Deletions cut 6 bases from V and 0 bases from J, with 12 bases between. The CDR3 length is 15 residues. With regard to this clone: Its antigen is unidentified.

Sequenced by immunoSEQ multiplex PCR; TCRdb stores in-frame clones only, minus some. Among about 130,000 clones listed, 80% to 90% were seen once. The source was PBMCs, collected after 24 months of ibrutinib treatment. This receptor was identified in a human donor with chronic lymphocytic leukemia. The chain has TRBV6-5 and TRBJ1-5; maybe TRBD1 (6 bases). The CDR3 DNA is TGTGCCAGCAGACGAGAGGGGGGTAGCAATCAGCCCCAGCATTTT. Translated: CASRREGGSNQPQHF.